What follows describes a single TCR beta chain. This entry comes from a study of T cells after yellow fever vaccination. The CDR3 loop spans 20 amino acids. V shed 6 bases and J 2 bases; nucleotides not matched to a gene: 22. TCRdb reprocessed the 5' RACE reads via MiXCR and lists one record per CDR3 protein. The table shows about 320,000 distinct CDR3 sequences, with around 4.5% occurring only once. The chain carries TRBV12-3 or TRBV12-4 and TRBJ2-3, with 8 bases fitting TRBD1. The sample was PBMCs, taken 15 days after the yellow fever booster vaccination. This clonotype was obtained from a man aged 18 to 30 who received the YFV17D yellow fever vaccine. This chain's CDR3 is CASSLQPGDSGQGVTDTQYF. CDR3 sequence (DNA): TGTGCCAGCAGCCTCCAGCCGGGAGACTCCGGACAGGGAGTCACAGATACGCAGTATTTT.